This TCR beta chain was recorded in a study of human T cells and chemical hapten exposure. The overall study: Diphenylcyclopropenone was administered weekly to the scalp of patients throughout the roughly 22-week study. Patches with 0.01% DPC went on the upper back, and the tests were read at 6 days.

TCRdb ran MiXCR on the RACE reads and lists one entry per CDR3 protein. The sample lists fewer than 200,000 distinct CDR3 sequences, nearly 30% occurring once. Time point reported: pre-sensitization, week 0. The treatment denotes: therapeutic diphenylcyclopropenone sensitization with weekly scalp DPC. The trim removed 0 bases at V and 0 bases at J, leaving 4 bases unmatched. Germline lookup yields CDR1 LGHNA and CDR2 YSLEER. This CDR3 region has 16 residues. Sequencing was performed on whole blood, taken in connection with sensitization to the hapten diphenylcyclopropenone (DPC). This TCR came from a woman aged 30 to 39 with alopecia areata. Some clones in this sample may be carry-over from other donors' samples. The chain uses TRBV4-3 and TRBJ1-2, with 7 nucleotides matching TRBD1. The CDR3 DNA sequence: TGCGCCAGCAGCCAAGAATGGGACAGCGCTAACTATGGCTACACCTTC. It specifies CASSQEWDSANYGYTF.